The 20 T cell receptor beta chains below were found in one sample sequenced in a study of blood T cell repertoires in COVID-19. TCRdb's table, derived via immunoSEQ multiplex PCR, lists solely in-frame clones and lacks some. The repertoire holds more than 20,000 clones, with 77% as singletons. Sequencing input: peripheral blood. The receptors were gathered from a man of 80 years or more with active or convalescent COVID-19.

This clone was observed a handful of times. The chain combines TRBV27 with TRBJ1-1; D ambiguous. Germline CDR1 reads MNHEY; CDR2 reads SMNVEV (reference sequence). The CDR3 loop spans 13 amino acids. Trimming removed 3 bases at V and 4 bases at J, with 9 bases between. CDR3 sequence (DNA): TGTGCCAGCAGTTTCAAGGGAGGCACTGAAGCTTTCTTT. Its translation: CASSFKGGTEAFF.

This chain joins TRBV7-2 and TRBJ1-1, with 8 bases aligning to TRBD1. Looked up from germline, CDR1 is SGHTA and CDR2 is FQGNSA. This CDR3 has 14 amino acids. Trimming cost V 5 bases and J 5 bases; bases outside gene matches: 7. The CDR3 DNA reads as TGTGCCAGCAGCGTCGACAGGGGTAGTACTGAAGCTTTCTTT. As protein: CASSVDRGSTEAFF.

The genes are TRBV28 and TRBJ2-3, with 9 bases matching TRBD1. The CDR3 contains 14 residues. Germline-derived CDR1 and CDR2 are MDHEN and SYDVKM. V lost 10 bases and J lost 4; bases outside the gene matches: 9. The CDR3 loop is CATLRDRVPDTQYF. As DNA, the CDR3 is TGTGCCACCCTCCGGGACAGGGTACCAGATACGCAGTATTTT.

This chain joins TRBV2 and TRBJ1-1; 7 nucleotides line up with TRBD1. The germline V gene has CDR1 SNHLY and CDR2 FYNNEI. V dropped 6 bases and J dropped 0; count of bases not matched to a gene: 10. The CDR3 has 16 residues. DNA of the CDR3: TGTGCCAGCAGCGGTGGGGACAGAACCCTGAACACTGAAGCTTTCTTT. Residues: CASSGGDRTLNTEAFF.

On this clone: This specimen includes other DNA sequences encoding the same CDR3. The V call is TRBV2, the J call TRBJ2-1; weak D call: TRBD2 (6 bases). V was pared by 4 bases and J by 9 bases, with 7 bases between. The CDR3 is 11 amino acids. CDR1 and CDR2 (germline): SNHLY, FYNNEI. CDR3 in DNA: TGTGCCAGCAGTGGGAGGGGTGAGCAGTTCTTC. Translating gives CASSGRGEQFF.

This chain connects TRBV27 to TRBJ1-1, with 7 bases fitting TRBD1. V lost 2 bases to trimming and J lost 0 bases; unmatched junction nucleotides: 3. This CDR3 comprises 15 residues. Germline-derived CDR1 and CDR2 are MNHEY and SMNVEV (reference sequence). The DNA for the CDR3 is TGTGCCAGCAGTTTAAGGGGGCCCTTGAACACTGAAGCTTTCTTT. Protein product: CASSLRGPLNTEAFF.

The chain links TRBV9 to TRBJ2-7; 8 bases are shared with TRBD2. V gave up 2 bases and J gave up 4 bases; unmatched junction bases: 11. Germline CDR1 and CDR2: SGDLS and YYNGEE. This CDR3 is built from 16 residues. CDR3 loop: CASSVGWLAGLYEQYF. The CDR3 DNA reads as TGTGCCAGCAGCGTCGGGTGGCTAGCGGGTCTTTACGAGCAGTACTTC.

This chain links TRBV5-1 with TRBJ2-2; TRBD1 matches at 7 bases. The V segment lost 5 bases and the J segment 7 bases; nucleotides outside the gene matches: 11. The germline gives CDR1 SGHRS, CDR2 YFSETQ. The CDR3 sequence is 15 residues long. CDR3 sequence: CASRPGTAVSGELFF. The CDR3 DNA sequence: TGCGCCAGCAGACCCGGGACAGCGGTGAGCGGGGAGCTGTTTTTT.

The CDR3 coding sequence is TGTGCCAGCTCGCCTTCCAACAGGGCTCTCGGGTCACCCCTCCACTTT. It yields the protein CASSPSNRALGSPLHF. The chain employs TRBV18 and TRBJ1-6, with D possibly TRBD1 on 6 matching bases. With 6 bases removed from V and 10 bases from J, the gap between germline ends came to 22 bases. Germline V gene data show CDR1 as KGHSH and CDR2 as LQKENI. The CDR3 runs 16 residues.

DNA of the CDR3: TGTGCCAGCAGTGCCTTACCTGGGACTTTCCCCTACAATGAGCAGTTCTTC. It translates to CASSALPGTFPYNEQFF. This chain links TRBV6-4 with TRBJ2-1; tentatively, D is TRBD2 (6 bases). Germline CDR1 is MRHNA and CDR2 is SNTAGT. V shed 4 bases and J shed 2 bases, with 18 bases lying between them. This CDR3 is built from 17 residues.

The rearrangement uses TRBV19 and TRBJ2-1; 7 bases line up with TRBD2. Germline CDR1 and CDR2: LNHDA and SQIVND (reference sequence). V trimming: 6 bases; J trimming: 7 bases; junction bases outside the gene matches: 6. The CDR3 covers 13 residues. The CDR3 bases are TGTGCCAGTAGCTATAGGGGAGGGAATGAGCAGTTCTTC. It translates to CASSYRGGNEQFF. The full variable domain, rest sourced from reference TRBV19 and TRBJ2-1, is DGGITQSPKYLFRKEGQNVTLSCEQNLNHDAMYWYRQDPGQGLRLIYYSQIVNDFQKGDIAEGYSVSREKKESFPLTVTSAQKNPTAFYLCASSYRGGNEQFFGPGTRLTVL.

The chain links TRBV7-2 to TRBJ1-1; 10 bases align to TRBD1. CDR3 length equals 16 residues. Germline V gives CDR1 SGHTA, CDR2 FQGNSA. Trimming took 7 bases from V and 4 from J; bases not matched to a gene: 12. The CDR3 loop reads CASTGDRGRRGTEAFF. The CDR3 DNA reads as TGTGCCAGCACGGGGGACAGGGGTCGGAGGGGCACTGAAGCTTTCTTT.

The CDR3 DNA is TGTGCCAGCGGTGGAGCTGGAAACACCATATATTTT. Translation: CASGGAGNTIYF. The gene calls are TRBV10-3 and TRBJ1-3; D gene uncertain. Trimming pared 10 bases from V and 2 bases from J, leaving 9 bases between. The CDR3 contains 12 residues. Germline-derived CDR1 and CDR2 are ENHRY and SYGVKD.

This clone has just one count. The chain recombines TRBV27 with TRBJ1-2, with D tentatively TRBD1 (5 bases). Germline V CDR1 and CDR2: MNHEY, SMNVEV (reference sequence). This CDR3 has 16 amino acids. The V end lost 1 base, the J end lost 4 bases, and 16 bases lay between the germline ends. CDR3: CASSLFGRGGTYGYTF. CDR3 DNA sequence: TGTGCCAGCAGTTTATTCGGAAGGGGAGGGACCTATGGCTACACCTTC.

V usage is TRBV5-1 and J usage is TRBJ2-7; TRBD1 matches at 10 bases. Trimming at V came to 1 base and at J to 5 bases, leaving 6 bases not matched to a gene. Germline V CDR1 and CDR2: SGHRS, YFSETQ. This CDR3 is 15 amino acids long. CDR3 residues: CASSLSGTGAHEQYF. CDR3 DNA: TGCGCCAGCAGCTTGTCTGGGACAGGGGCCCACGAGCAGTACTTC.

This clone occurred a few times. The V and J genes are TRBV5-1 and TRBJ1-2; 9 nucleotides line up with TRBD1. J gave up 7 bases and V 1 base, and 5 bases lay outside the gene matches. Germline V gives CDR1 SGHRS, CDR2 YFSETQ. The CDR3 consists of 14 residues. Written as DNA, the CDR3 is TGCGCCAGCAGCTTGACAGGGGGCCTAGGTGGCTACACCTTC. Its protein is CASSLTGGLGGYTF.

The chain combines TRBV7-8 with TRBJ1-5, with TRBD1 identical over 7 bases. V shed 5 bases and J 5 bases; nucleotides not matched to a gene: 6. The CDR3 extends over 14 amino acids. The germline V gene has CDR1 SGHVS and CDR2 FQNEAQ. The CDR3 protein is CASSRTGRDQPQHF. In DNA, the CDR3 is TGTGCCAGCAGCAGGACAGGCAGAGATCAGCCCCAGCATTTT.

This clone was counted a few times. V usage is TRBV28 and J usage is TRBJ1-1, with D perhaps TRBD1 (5 bases). V shed 5 bases and J shed 4 bases, with 8 bases lying between them. The V gene's germline CDR1 is MDHEN and CDR2 SYDVKM. The CDR3 contains 12 residues. In DNA, the CDR3 is TGTGCCAGCAGTACCCAGGGCACTGAAGCTTTCTTT. Translation gives CASSTQGTEAFF. Full variable domain (rest looked up from reference TRBV28 and TRBJ1-1): DVKVTQSSRYLVKRTGEKVFLECVQDMDHENMFWYRQDPGLGLRLIYFSYDVKMKEKGDIPEGYSVSREKKERFSLILESASTNQTSMYLCASSTQGTEAFFGQGTRLTVV.

The J gene is TRBJ2-3, the V gene TRBV27; TRBD1 is a possible D gene (6 bases). The germline gives CDR1 MNHEY, CDR2 SMNVEV (reference sequence). This CDR3 spans 13 amino acids. Between the trimmed V and J ends, which lost 5 bases and 4 bases, there was a span of 10 bases. The CDR3 coding sequence is TGTGCCAGCAGTGACAGGCTCCCAGATACGCAGTATTTT. Protein product: CASSDRLPDTQYF.

The CDR3 protein is CASSLAQGAGLSGLAFF. CDR3 nucleotide sequence: TGTGCCAGCAGCTTAGCGCAGGGGGCTGGGCTTTCCGGTCTAGCTTTCTTT. The V and J genes are TRBV7-2 and TRBJ1-1; 8 positions agree with TRBD1. This CDR3 has 17 amino acids. V shed 0 bases and J 10 bases; nucleotides not matched to a gene: 16. Germline CDR1 SGHTA, CDR2 FQGNSA.